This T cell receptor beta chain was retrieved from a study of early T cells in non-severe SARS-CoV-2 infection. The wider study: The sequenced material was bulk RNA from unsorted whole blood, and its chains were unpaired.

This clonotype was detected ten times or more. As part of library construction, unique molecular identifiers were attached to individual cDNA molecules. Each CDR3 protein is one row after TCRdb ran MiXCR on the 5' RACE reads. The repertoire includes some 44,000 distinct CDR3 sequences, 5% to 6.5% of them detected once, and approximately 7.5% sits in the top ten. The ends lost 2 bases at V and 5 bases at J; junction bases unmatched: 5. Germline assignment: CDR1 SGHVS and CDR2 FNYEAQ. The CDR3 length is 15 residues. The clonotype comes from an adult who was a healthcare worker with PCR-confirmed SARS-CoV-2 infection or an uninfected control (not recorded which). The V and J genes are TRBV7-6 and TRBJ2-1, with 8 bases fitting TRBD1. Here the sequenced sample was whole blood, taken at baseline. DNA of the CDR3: TGTGCCAGCAGCTTAATTGGACAGGGCAACAATGAGCAGTTCTTC. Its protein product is CASSLIGQGNNEQFF.